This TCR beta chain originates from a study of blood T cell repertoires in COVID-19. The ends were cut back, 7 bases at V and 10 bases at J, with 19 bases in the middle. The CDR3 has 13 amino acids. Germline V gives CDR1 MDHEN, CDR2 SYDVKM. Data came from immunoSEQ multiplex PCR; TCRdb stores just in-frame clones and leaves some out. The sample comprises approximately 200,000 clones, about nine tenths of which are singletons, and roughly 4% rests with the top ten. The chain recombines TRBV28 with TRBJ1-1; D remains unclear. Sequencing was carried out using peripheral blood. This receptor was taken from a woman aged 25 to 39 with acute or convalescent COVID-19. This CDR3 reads CASNLWAGGGAFF. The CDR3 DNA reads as TGTGCCAGCAATCTTTGGGCAGGTGGTGGAGCTTTCTTT.